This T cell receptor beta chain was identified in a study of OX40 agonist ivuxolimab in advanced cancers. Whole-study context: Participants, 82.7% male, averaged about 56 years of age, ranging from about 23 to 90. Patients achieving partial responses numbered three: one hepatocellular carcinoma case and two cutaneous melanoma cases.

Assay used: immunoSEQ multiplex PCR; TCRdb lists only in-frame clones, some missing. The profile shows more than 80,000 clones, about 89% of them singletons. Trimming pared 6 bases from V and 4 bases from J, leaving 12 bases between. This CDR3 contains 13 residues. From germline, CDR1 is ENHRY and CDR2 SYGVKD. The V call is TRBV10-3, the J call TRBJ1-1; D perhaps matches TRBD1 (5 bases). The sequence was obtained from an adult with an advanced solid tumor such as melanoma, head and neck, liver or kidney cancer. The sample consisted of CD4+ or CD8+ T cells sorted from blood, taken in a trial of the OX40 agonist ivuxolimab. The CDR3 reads CAISLRETTEAFF. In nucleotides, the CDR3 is TGTGCCATCAGCCTCAGGGAGACCACTGAAGCTTTCTTT.